This TCR beta chain was identified in a study of T cell responses to AZD1222 COVID-19 vaccine. Overall study: The study pooled second doses at about 4 or about 12 weeks. Whole-study findings and limits: Repertoires were obtained only post-peak T cell response. The donor cohort was predominantly white British with a female majority, and clonal diversity may have been underestimated.

CDR1 and CDR2 from the germline V gene are SGHTA and FQGTGA. The CDR3 length is 16 residues. V gave up 5 bases and J gave up 0 bases, with 17 bases separating them. Sequencing was performed with immunoSEQ multiplex PCR; in TCRdb, only in-frame clones are kept and a portion is missing. The table lists about 130,000 clones, 80% to 90% of them singletons. Comments on this clone: As yet, its antigen is unknown.

V usage is TRBV7-3 and J usage is TRBJ2-7; the D gene is possibly TRBD2 (6 bases). The sequenced sample was peripheral blood, obtained on day 0 of AZD1222 vaccination. This receptor was identified in an adult in good health. CDR3 residues: CASSLHGGQSSYEQYF. CDR3 nucleotides: TGTGCCAGCAGCCTGCACGGGGGTCAGAGCTCCTACGAGCAGTACTTC.